The clone carrying this T cell receptor (beta chain) was observed once. Original analysis: The assay estimated nucleated cells by amplifying reference gene primers. Sequenced by immunoSEQ multiplex PCR; TCRdb stores in-frame clones only, minus some. That table furnishes V, J and clone size, whereas the DNA furnished D and trimming. The sample has about 430,000 clones; 88% are singletons. The sample originates from a study of blood T cell repertoires in COVID-19. Study at large: Acute and convalescent COVID-19 samples came from the United States, Italy and Spain.

Participant reports of clinical history set cohort assignment. Trimming at V came to 4 bases and at J to 0 bases, leaving 7 bases not matched to a gene. Looked up from germline, CDR1 is SGHTA and CDR2 is FQGNSA. There are 16 residues in the CDR3. Specimen: PBMCs or T cells enriched from blood (not recorded which). The rearrangement joins TRBV7-2 to TRBJ2-5; TRBD2 matches 8 bases. This receptor was obtained from a woman aged 25 to 39 with acute COVID-19. CDR3 amino acids: CASSSSSGYYQETQYF. The DNA for the CDR3 is TGTGCCAGCAGCTCTTCTAGCGGGTACTACCAAGAGACCCAGTACTTC.